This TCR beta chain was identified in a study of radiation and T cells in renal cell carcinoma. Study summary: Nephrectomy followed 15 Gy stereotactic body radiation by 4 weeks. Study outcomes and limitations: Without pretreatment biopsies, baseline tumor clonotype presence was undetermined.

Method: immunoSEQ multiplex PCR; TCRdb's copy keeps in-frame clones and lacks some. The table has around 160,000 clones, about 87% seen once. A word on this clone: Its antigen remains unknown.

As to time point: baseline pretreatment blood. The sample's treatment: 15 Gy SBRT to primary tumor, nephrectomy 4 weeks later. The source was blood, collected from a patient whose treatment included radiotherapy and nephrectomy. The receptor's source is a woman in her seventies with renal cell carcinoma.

As DNA, the CDR3 is TGCGCCAGCAGCCAAGATCGGCAGGGGTGGTATGGCTACACCTTC. Translating it yields CASSQDRQGWYGYTF. The rearrangement uses TRBV4-3 and TRBJ1-2; D is possibly TRBD1 (6 bases). Trimming took 0 bases from V and 5 from J, leaving 13 bases between them. CDR3 length: 15 amino acids. Germline V gene lookup returns CDR1 LGHNA and CDR2 YSLEER.